One and the same sample provided the 27 T cell receptor beta chains below, sequenced in a study of blood T cell repertoires in COVID-19. Clones were read by immunoSEQ multiplex PCR, and TCRdb kept only the in-frame ones, dropping some. The data show about 150,000 clones, around three quarters seen once. The sequenced sample consisted of peripheral blood. The receptors stem from a man older than 75 with acute or convalescent COVID-19.

This rearrangement joins TRBV19 to TRBJ2-1, with D tentatively TRBD2 (7 bases). The V gene's germline CDR1 is LNHDA and CDR2 SQIVND (reference sequence). Trimming took 10 bases from V and 5 from J, leaving 12 bases between them. CDR3 length equals 12 residues. CDR3 sequence (DNA): TGTGCCAAAAGCGGGACACACAATGAGCAGTTCTTC. It specifies CAKSGTHNEQFF. Together with reference TRBV19 and TRBJ2-1, the CDR3 gives the full variable domain: DGGITQSPKYLFRKEGQNVTLSCEQNLNHDAMYWYRQDPGQGLRLIYYSQIVNDFQKGDIAEGYSVSREKKESFPLTVTSAQKNPTAFYLCAKSGTHNEQFFGPGTRLTVL.

This clone was counted a single time. This rearrangement joins TRBV27 to TRBJ1-1, with D perhaps matching TRBD1 (5 bases). This CDR3 comprises 15 residues. V was shortened by 6 bases and J by 4 bases, with 18 bases between the two germline ends. CDR1 is MNHEY, CDR2 SMNVEV, per germline (reference sequence). The CDR3 reads CASSGSGRGGTEAFF. CDR3 coding DNA: TGTGCCAGCAGCGGTAGTGGCCGGGGGGGCACTGAAGCTTTCTTT.

The chain is built from TRBV19 and TRBJ1-3; 8 nucleotides line up with TRBD1. Germline CDR1 and CDR2: LNHDA and SQIVND (reference sequence). V dropped 6 bases and J dropped 2; count of bases not matched to a gene: 3. The CDR3 has 14 amino acids. For the CDR3, the DNA is TGTGCCAGTAGGAGACAGGGGACTGGAAACACCATATATTTT. Residues: CASRRQGTGNTIYF.

The rearrangement uses TRBV11-3 and TRBJ2-6; no firm D call. Germline-derived CDR1 and CDR2 are SGHNT and YENEEA. Trimming removed 3 bases from V and 4 bases from J, with 4 bases in between. The CDR3 extends over 13 amino acids. The CDR3 DNA reads as TGTGCCAGCAGCTTTACAGGGGCCAACGTCCTGACTTTC. This sequence encodes CASSFTGANVLTF.

This clone was observed a single time. For the CDR3, the DNA is TGTGCCAGCAGTTTATCCAGGGAAGCCTACGAGCAGTACTTC. It translates to CASSLSREAYEQYF. V gene TRBV27 combines with J gene TRBJ2-7; D is possibly TRBD1 (5 bases). The CDR3 length is 14 residues. V lost 0 bases and J 2 bases, leaving 8 bases between the germline ends. The germline V gene has CDR1 MNHEY and CDR2 SMNVEV (reference sequence).

This sequence joins TRBV7-9 and TRBJ2-3, with 7 bases matching TRBD1. This CDR3 has 14 amino acids. Germline CDR1 and CDR2: SEHNR and FQNEAQ (reference sequence). The V and J ends lost 1 base and 9 bases, in that order; junction bases with no gene match: 7. CDR3 DNA sequence: TGTGCCAGCAGCTTAGAGGGACAGCATGGAACGCAGTATTTT. Its translation: CASSLEGQHGTQYF.

The V and J genes are TRBV3-1 (or the pseudogene TRBV3-2) and TRBJ2-3; 10 nucleotides line up with TRBD2. The germline gives CDR1 LGHDT, CDR2 YNNKEL (reference sequence). The V gene end was trimmed by 4 bases and the J gene end by 1 base; junction bases not matched to a gene: 5. The CDR3 is 16 amino acids. Here the CDR3 reads CASSPRLAGGTDTQYF. The CDR3 bases are TGTGCCAGCAGCCCCCGGCTAGCGGGGGGCACAGATACGCAGTATTTT.

This clone was counted once. The V and J genes are TRBV6-6 and TRBJ1-4; D call uncertain. Germline V gene lookup returns CDR1 MNHNY and CDR2 SVGAGI (reference sequence). The ends were cut back, 4 bases at V and 5 bases at J, with 14 bases in the middle. CDR3 length equals 15 residues. CDR3 sequence (DNA): TGTGCCAGCAGTTCCATGGGCAGACCAAATGAAAAACTGTTTTTT. Protein: CASSSMGRPNEKLFF.

The genes are TRBV6-5 and TRBJ1-4; D unclear. Looked up from germline, CDR1 is MNHEY and CDR2 is SVGAGI. The V end lost 7 bases, the J end lost 8 bases, and 17 bases lay between the germline ends. The CDR3 is made up of 14 amino acids. The DNA of the CDR3 is TGTGCCAGCACCGATGGGAGTAGGTGGGAAAAACTGTTTTTT. This translates into CASTDGSRWEKLFF.

J is TRBJ2-2 and V is TRBV9, with D possibly being TRBD2 (7 bases). Deletions cut 2 bases from V and 6 bases from J, with 26 bases between. Germline CDR1 SGDLS, CDR2 YYNGEE. The CDR3 is 19 residues long. CDR3 nucleotide sequence: TGTGCCAGCAGCGTGACCCCTGGAGGGGGGGGCCTAATCGCCGGGGAGCTGTTTTTT. Encoded protein: CASSVTPGGGGLIAGELFF.

The CDR3 region is CASSQVGSTGAWTDTQYF. The CDR3 bases are TGTGCCAGCAGCCAAGTGGGGTCTACAGGGGCCTGGACAGATACGCAGTATTTT. The rearrangement joins TRBV14 to TRBJ2-3, with 7 bases identical to TRBD1. The V and J ends lost 1 base and 3 bases, in that order; junction bases with no gene match: 13. The CDR3 consists of 18 residues. Germline values: CDR1 SGHDN, CDR2 FVKESK.

This CDR3 is CASSQGGWTDNYGYTF. The DNA for the CDR3 is TGCGCCAGCAGCCAAGGAGGTTGGACTGACAACTATGGCTACACCTTC. The V gene is TRBV4-3, the J gene TRBJ1-2; D gene uncertain. This CDR3 has 16 amino acids. V was trimmed by 1 base and J by 2 bases, leaving 14 bases between them. Germline V CDR1 and CDR2: LGHNA, YSLEER.

This chain links TRBV13 with TRBJ1-1; D remains ambiguous. Trimming left V 2 bases short and J 11 bases short, with 12 bases between. The CDR3 is 12 residues long. Germline V gene lookup returns CDR1 PRHDT and CDR2 FYEKMQ (reference sequence). The CDR3 nucleotides are TGTGCCAGCAGCTTAAGGCAGTCCGGGGCTTTCTTT. This translates into CASSLRQSGAFF.

This clone was seen a single time. This sequence joins TRBV5-5 and TRBJ2-3, with 10 bases aligning to TRBD1. This CDR3 has 16 residues. Germline V gives CDR1 SGHKS, CDR2 YYEKEE (reference sequence). The trim removed 4 bases at V and 1 base at J, leaving 6 bases unmatched. DNA for the CDR3: TGTGCCAGCAGCATGACGACAGGGGGCGGCACAGATACGCAGTATTTT. It specifies CASSMTTGGGTDTQYF. Full variable domain (outside the CDR3, taken from reference TRBV5-5 and TRBJ2-3): DAGVTQSPTHLIKTRGQQVTLRCSPISGHKSVSWYQQVLGQGPQFIFQYYEKEERGRGNFPDRFSARQFPNYSSELNVNALLLGDSALYLCASSMTTGGGTDTQYFGPGTRLTVL.

The V and J genes are TRBV29-1 and TRBJ1-1; possibly TRBD1 for D (6 bases). V shed 7 bases and J shed 0 bases, with 12 bases lying between them. The CDR3 has 13 amino acids. Germline assignment: CDR1 SQVTM and CDR2 ANQGSEA. The CDR3 spells CSGMTGVNTEAFF. CDR3 nucleotide sequence: TGCAGCGGGATGACAGGCGTGAACACTGAAGCTTTCTTT.

This clone was recorded a few times. The chain links TRBV2 to TRBJ2-2, with a weak D call TRBD2 (6 bases). In germline, CDR1 is SNHLY, CDR2 FYNNEI. V lost 6 bases, J lost 4 bases, and 12 bases lay in between. The CDR3 is 14 amino acids. This CDR3 reads CASRGGRSTGELFF. CDR3 sequence (DNA): TGTGCCAGCAGGGGGGGTCGGAGCACCGGGGAGCTGTTTTTT. The entire variable domain, with the rest obtained from reference TRBV2 and TRBJ2-2, is as follows: EPEVTQTPSHQVTQMGQEVILRCVPISNHLYFYWYRQILGQKVEFLVSFYNNEISEKSEIFDDQFSVERPDGSNFTLKIRSTKLEDSAMYFCASRGGRSTGELFFGEGSRLTVL.

This chain's CDR3 is CASSNQGGQETQYF. CDR3 in DNA: TGTGCCAGCAGCAACCAGGGGGGCCAAGAGACCCAGTACTTC. The V call is TRBV5-4, the J call TRBJ2-5; a possible D gene is TRBD1 (7 bases). CDR1 is SGHNT and CDR2 is YYREEE in the germline V gene (reference sequence). V was cut by 4 bases and J by 1 base, with 11 bases left in between. The CDR3 covers 14 residues.

V usage is TRBV20-1 and J usage is TRBJ2-5; maybe TRBD1 (5 bases). V was cut by 3 bases and J by 3 bases, with 11 bases left in between. CDR3 length: 13 amino acids. CDR1 is DFQATT, CDR2 SNEGSKA, per germline (reference sequence). CDR3 amino acids: CSASNLQEETQYF. CDR3 bases: TGCAGTGCTAGTAATCTACAGGAAGAGACCCAGTACTTC.

The chain joins TRBV19 to TRBJ1-5, with a tentative D call TRBD1 (5 bases). Deletions cut 6 bases from V and 0 bases from J, with 12 bases between. CDR3 length: 15 residues. Germline assignment: CDR1 LNHDA and CDR2 SQIVND (reference sequence). This CDR3 is CASRLGLGSNQPQHF. The CDR3 region has the DNA TGTGCCAGTAGATTGGGACTGGGTAGCAATCAGCCCCAGCATTTT.

The chain has TRBV29-1 and TRBJ2-5; TRBD2 aligns across 15 bases. Germline-derived CDR1 and CDR2 are SQVTM and ANQGSEA. V was clipped by 6 bases and J by 2 bases; unmatched bases: 4. The CDR3 covers 15 residues. The CDR3 DNA reads TGCAGCGTAGGGACTAGCGGGGGGATTCAAGAGACCCAGTACTTC. Amino acid sequence: CSVGTSGGIQETQYF.

Here the CDR3 reads CAWNGQFFEQFF. The CDR3 coding sequence is TGTGCCTGGAACGGACAGTTCTTTGAGCAGTTCTTC. V gene TRBV30 combines with J gene TRBJ2-1; TRBD1 might be the D (6 bases). The V gene's germline CDR1 is GTSNPN and CDR2 SVGIG (reference sequence). This CDR3 contains 12 residues. V was shortened by 4 bases and J by 9 bases, with 13 bases between the two germline ends.

The chain links TRBV7-3 to TRBJ2-5; 10 bases are a match to TRBD2. V lost 5 bases, J lost 5 bases, and 8 bases stayed unmatched. Germline V gives CDR1 SGHTA, CDR2 FQGTGA. The CDR3 totals 15 residues. The CDR3 loop reads CASSPQLAGRETQYF. DNA of the CDR3: TGTGCCAGCAGCCCCCAACTAGCGGGGAGGGAGACCCAGTACTTC.

V and J are TRBV5-1 and TRBJ2-1, with TRBD2 matching over 13 bases. V lost 4 bases and J lost 15; bases outside the gene matches: 13. There are 15 residues in the CDR3. Germline-derived CDR1 and CDR2 are SGHRS and YFSETQ. In DNA, the CDR3 is TGCGCCAGCAGCGACGGGACTAGCGGGGCTACAATGCTGTTCTTC. Translating it yields CASSDGTSGATMLFF.

This chain uses TRBV11-3 with TRBJ2-2, with 11 bases identical to TRBD2. Per germline, CDR1 SGHNT and CDR2 YENEEA. V dropped 5 bases and J dropped 1; count of bases not matched to a gene: 3. This CDR3 region has 16 residues. DNA for the CDR3: TGTGCCAGCAGCCGGGGACTAGCGGTGAACACCGGGGAGCTGTTTTTT. This codes for CASSRGLAVNTGELFF.

The V and J genes are TRBV5-6 and TRBJ2-7; perhaps TRBD2 as D (5 bases). The CDR3 runs to 15 residues. V lost 0 bases to trimming and J lost 6 bases, with 16 bases between them. Germline V lookup: CDR1 SGHDT, CDR2 YYEEEE. CDR3 residues: CASSLASGILPEQYF. DNA of the CDR3: TGTGCCAGCAGCTTGGCCTCGGGGATCCTACCCGAGCAGTACTTC.

V gene TRBV7-8 combines with J gene TRBJ1-2, with a weak D call TRBD1 (5 bases). The CDR3 runs to 14 residues. V lost 7 bases and J lost 6, with 18 bases in between. In germline, CDR1 is SGHVS, CDR2 FQNEAQ. Here the CDR3 reads CASTSPGRVDGYTF. For the CDR3, the DNA is TGTGCCAGCACCTCCCCCGGCAGGGTGGATGGCTACACCTTC.

The CDR3 DNA is TGTGCCAGCAGCTCGGGACTCTATGGCTACACCTTC. This gives the protein CASSSGLYGYTF. The chain carries TRBV9 and TRBJ1-2; D possibly corresponds to TRBD1 (5 bases). The CDR3 sequence is 12 residues long. Germline CDR1 and CDR2: SGDLS and YYNGEE. V dropped 4 bases and J dropped 4 bases, with 8 bases sitting between them.